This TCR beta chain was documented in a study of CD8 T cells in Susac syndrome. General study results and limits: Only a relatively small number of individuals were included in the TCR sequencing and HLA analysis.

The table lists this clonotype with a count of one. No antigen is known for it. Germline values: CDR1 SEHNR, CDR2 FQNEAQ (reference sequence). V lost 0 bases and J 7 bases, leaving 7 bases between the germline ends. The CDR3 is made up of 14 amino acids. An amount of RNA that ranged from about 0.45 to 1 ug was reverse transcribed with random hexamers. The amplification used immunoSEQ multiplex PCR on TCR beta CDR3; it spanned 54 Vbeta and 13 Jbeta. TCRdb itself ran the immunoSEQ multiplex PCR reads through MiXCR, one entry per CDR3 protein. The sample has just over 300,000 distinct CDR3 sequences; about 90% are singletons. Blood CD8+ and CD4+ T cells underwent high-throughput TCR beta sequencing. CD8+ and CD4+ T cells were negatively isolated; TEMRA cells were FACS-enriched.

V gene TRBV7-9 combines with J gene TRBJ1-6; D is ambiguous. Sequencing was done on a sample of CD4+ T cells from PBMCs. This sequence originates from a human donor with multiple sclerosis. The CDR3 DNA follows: TGTGCCAGCAGCTTAGCGTCAAGGAATTCACCCCTCCACTTT. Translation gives CASSLASRNSPLHF.